Sequencing of this T cell receptor beta chain was carried out in a study of cytomegalovirus exposure and HLA in healthy donors (dated by TCRdb to the late 2010s). About the study as a whole: According to a later analysis, the 120 or so validation repertoires were produced on the same platform as the 666 repertoires of the first cohort. The study was designed to test whether signatures of past pathogen exposure could be identified by cataloging public T cell receptors. A separate validation cohort of roughly 120 different subjects was used in addition to the roughly 620-subject first cohort. High-throughput TCR immunosequencing, statistical association of individual TCRs with disease status, and machine learning were combined to predict cytomegalovirus infection status. Results and caveats for the whole study, not just this receptor: In the study, approximately 160 TCR beta chains were listed as associated with cytomegalovirus. A few of the identified cytomegalovirus-associated TCR beta chains were confirmed in vitro to be specific for cytomegalovirus antigens. According to the authors, the approach could potentially be generalized to other disease states and immunological phenotypes. Subsequent analysis determined that TCRs grouped into clusters in the first cohort also showed a tendency toward co-occurrence across the approximately 120 validation repertoires, and 94% of cluster scores exceeded 0. The classifier was reported to diagnose cytomegalovirus status with high specificity and sensitivity in both the original cohort and the validation cohort. Most TCR sequences were observed very rarely across donors, whereas some public TCRs were present in many individuals. The validation cohort had no HLA typing available for a later analysis, so co-occurrence within that cohort was assessed over all 130 or so repertoires.

Via the germline V gene, CDR1 is SGHTA and CDR2 FQGTGA. V ends up 5 bases short and J 6 bases short, with an unmatched junction base count of 17. From the cysteine through the phenylalanine, the CDR3 covers 18 amino acids. The sequence is cut down to CDR3 DNA, 54 bases in frame from base 1. This clone has a single count. No antigen is known for it. No base-level quality is on record; no much larger clone is a single base apart. Donors formed part of the validation cohort, which comprised over a hundred subjects and was distinct from the first cohort of some 700 subjects. Library preparation used the immunoSEQ multiplex PCR assay. The published analysis was carried out like this. To diagnose cytomegalovirus status from the catalog of TCR beta chain sequences, a statistical classification framework was built. This immuneACCESS table, as held by TCRdb, lists in-frame sequences with V and J called but not all clones. Of the missing ones, under half trace to an unresolved V gene in checked studies; the others have no known cause. The D gene and trimming were derived from the DNA, and the V and J assignments and clone size from that table. Present in this sample are some 74,000 clones, roughly 93% of which were seen just once. The ten largest clones represent 3.5% to 4% of the sample.

The clonotype originates from a woman younger than 45 in good health and CMV-seronegative. This chain joins TRBV7-3 to TRBJ2-3; 10 of the junction bases match TRBD2. The sequenced material came from PBMCs. The CDR3 in this case is CASSPAGRLAGEGDTQYF. The sequence in DNA is TGTGCCAGCAGCCCCGCGGGAAGGCTAGCGGGAGAGGGGGATACGCAGTATTTT.